The 19 T cell receptor beta chains below were found in one sample sequenced in a study of blood T cell repertoires in COVID-19. Using immunoSEQ multiplex PCR, the repertoire was profiled, and TCRdb retains in-frame clones only, with some absent. The sample includes around 150,000 clones, 85% of them seen just once. The sample consisted of PBMCs or T cells enriched from blood (not recorded which). Receptors were obtained from a middle-aged woman who had recovered from COVID-19.

This clone came up a few times. V is TRBV10-3 and J is TRBJ2-7, with TRBD2 matching over 10 bases. V lost 5 bases and J lost 5; bases outside the gene matches: 12. Per the germline V gene, CDR1 is ENHRY and CDR2 is SYGVKD. This CDR3 contains 16 residues. DNA for the CDR3: TGTGCCATCAGTAACCCTTGGACTAGCGGTAGGAACGAGCAGTACTTC. This codes for CAISNPWTSGRNEQYF.

This chain connects TRBV9 to TRBJ2-7; no definite D call. Per germline, CDR1 SGDLS and CDR2 YYNGEE. This CDR3 is 14 amino acids long. The V gene lost 0 bases and the J gene lost 2 bases, with 9 bases spanning the gap. The CDR3 DNA is TGTGCCAGCAGCGTAGGGAACGGAGCCTACGAGCAGTACTTC. The encoded protein is CASSVGNGAYEQYF.

The chain carries TRBV5-1 and TRBJ2-3; 12 positions agree with TRBD2. J gave up 0 bases and V 3 bases, and 2 bases lay outside the gene matches. CDR1 is SGHRS, CDR2 YFSETQ, per germline. This CDR3 is built from 16 residues. For the CDR3, the DNA is TGCGCCAGCAGCTGGGGGACTAGCGGGAGCACAGATACGCAGTATTTT. The encoded protein is CASSWGTSGSTDTQYF.

The V call is TRBV20-1, the J call TRBJ1-5; unclear D gene. The CDR3 spans 14 residues. The germline V gene encodes CDR1 DFQATT and CDR2 SNEGSKA (reference sequence). Trimming removed 3 bases from V and 1 base from J, with 10 bases in between. CDR3 amino acids: CSASRGGSNQPQHF. The CDR3 coding sequence is TGCAGTGCTAGTCGCGGCGGGAGCAATCAGCCCCAGCATTTT.

This clone was found a few times. This sequence joins TRBV7-8 and TRBJ2-1; the match to TRBD2 covers 9 bases. The CDR3 runs 15 residues. CDR1 SGHVS and CDR2 FQNEAQ come from the germline V gene. V shed 5 bases, J shed 2 bases, and the junction held 4 bases outside the gene matches. In DNA form, the CDR3 reads TGTGCCAGCAGCGGATCTAGCGGGACCTACAATGAGCAGTTCTTC. This translates into CASSGSSGTYNEQFF.

The CDR3 nucleotides read TGTGCCAGCGGGGGACAGGTAACTGAAGCTTTCTTT. It yields the protein CASGGQVTEAFF. This chain links TRBV25-1 with TRBJ1-1; 8 nucleotides agree with TRBD1. The CDR3 length is 12 residues. V was clipped by 8 bases and J by 5 bases; unmatched bases: 4. Germline CDR1 is MGHDK and CDR2 is SYGVNS.

The rearrangement uses TRBV10-3 and TRBJ1-1; D is uncertain. V lost 11 bases, J lost 4 bases, and 26 bases lay in between. The length of the CDR3 is 16 residues. Germline V CDR1 and CDR2: ENHRY, SYGVKD. CDR3 sequence (DNA): TGTGCCTCCCCTCGGGGAGGGTATACCCTCGGCACTGAAGCTTTCTTT. Its protein is CASPRGGYTLGTEAFF.

The V and J genes are TRBV11-1 and TRBJ1-1; D may be TRBD1 (6 bases). This CDR3 contains 14 residues. V lost 3 bases, J lost 5 bases, and 13 bases lay in between. Germline assignment: CDR1 SGHAT and CDR2 FQDESV (reference sequence). The CDR3 protein is CASSFRQDGTEAFF. The CDR3, as DNA: TGTGCCAGCAGCTTTCGACAGGACGGGACTGAAGCTTTCTTT.

The V gene is TRBV2, the J gene TRBJ2-3, with a weak D call TRBD1 (6 bases). Trimming cost V 10 bases and J 0 bases, with 11 bases left between them. Germline-derived CDR1 and CDR2 are SNHLY and FYNNEI. The CDR3 length is 13 residues. The CDR3 protein is CAKRTDSTDTQYF. As DNA, the CDR3 is TGTGCCAAACGGACAGATAGCACAGATACGCAGTATTTT.

This rearrangement joins TRBV19 to TRBJ1-5; TRBD1 is a possible D gene (6 bases). CDR1 and CDR2 from the germline V gene are LNHDA and SQIVND (reference sequence). V lost 5 bases, J lost 4 bases, and 15 bases lay in between. There are 15 residues in the CDR3. This CDR3 reads CASSVPLQGNQPQHF. The CDR3 DNA sequence: TGTGCCAGTAGTGTGCCCTTACAGGGAAATCAGCCCCAGCATTTT.

The V gene is TRBV5-5, the J gene TRBJ1-5, with a weak D call TRBD1 (5 bases). Germline CDR1 reads SGHKS; CDR2 reads YYEKEE (reference sequence). The CDR3 is 13 amino acids. Trimming removed 6 bases from V and 3 bases from J, with 10 bases in between. CDR3 DNA sequence: TGTGCCAGCACCTGGGACTACAATCAGCCCCAGCATTTT. Translation: CASTWDYNQPQHF.

The chain links TRBV5-1 to TRBJ2-5; 11 bases match TRBD2. V lost 0 bases and J lost 2; bases outside the gene matches: 3. The CDR3 length is 16 residues. Germline CDR1 reads SGHRS; CDR2 reads YFSETQ. For the CDR3, the DNA is TGCGCCAGCAGCTTGGTGGTAGCGGGAGGGCAAGAGACCCAGTACTTC. It yields the protein CASSLVVAGGQETQYF.

This chain connects TRBV10-3 to TRBJ2-2; TRBD2 agrees at 8 bases. Germline CDR1 ENHRY, CDR2 SYGVKD. V lost 6 bases, J lost 1 base, and 4 bases stayed unmatched. This CDR3 comprises 15 residues. Written as DNA, the CDR3 is TGTGCCATCAGGCCGAGCGGGAGGAACACCGGGGAGCTGTTTTTT. Protein: CAIRPSGRNTGELFF.

The chain uses TRBV19 and TRBJ2-2, with TRBD2 identical over 7 bases. From germline, CDR1 is LNHDA and CDR2 SQIVND (reference sequence). This CDR3 is 13 amino acids long. V lost 5 bases to trimming and J lost 6 bases; unmatched junction nucleotides: 3. In DNA form, the CDR3 reads TGTGCCAGTAGTGAGGGGAGGGCCGGGGAGCTGTTTTTT. It translates to CASSEGRAGELFF.

The chain carries TRBV27 and TRBJ1-2, with 8 nucleotides matching TRBD1. Per germline, CDR1 MNHEY and CDR2 SMNVEV (reference sequence). This CDR3 comprises 13 residues. With 4 bases clipped from V and 4 bases from J, the junction kept 2 bases outside the gene matches. The CDR3 region has the DNA TGTGCCAGCAGTTCCAGGGGGCCCTATGGCTACACCTTC. It encodes CASSSRGPYGYTF.

The V gene is TRBV20-1, the J gene TRBJ2-1, with TRBD2 matching over 7 bases. The V gene's germline CDR1 is DFQATT and CDR2 SNEGSKA (reference sequence). V dropped 3 bases and J dropped 6; count of bases not matched to a gene: 8. CDR3 size: 14 residues. The CDR3 sequence: CSASASSGVNEQFF. Here the CDR3 DNA reads TGCAGTGCTAGTGCGTCTAGCGGAGTCAATGAGCAGTTCTTC.

The chain employs TRBV6-2 or TRBV6-3 and TRBJ2-7; 10 nucleotides match TRBD2. From germline, CDR1 is MNHEY and CDR2 SVGEGT. The junction had 10 bases not matched to a gene; V was cut back by 6 bases and J by 5 bases. This CDR3 spans 15 amino acids. In nucleotides, the CDR3 is TGTGCCAGCAGCGACCCGGGACTAGCGTCCCACGAGCAGTACTTC. This encodes CASSDPGLASHEQYF.

The chain is built from TRBV3-1 (or the pseudogene TRBV3-2) and TRBJ2-5; 8 bases are a match to TRBD2. Germline V gene data show CDR1 as LGHDT and CDR2 as YNNKEL (reference sequence). Germline trimming cut 8 bases from V and 3 bases from J; bases unmatched to any gene: 14. The CDR3 contains 16 residues. Here the CDR3 reads CASLPSGYSGEETQYF. The CDR3 nucleotides read TGTGCCAGCCTACCGTCCGGATATAGCGGGGAAGAGACCCAGTACTTC.

This clone has just one count. V gene TRBV12-5 combines with J gene TRBJ1-3, with 7 bases aligning to TRBD1. The length of the CDR3 is 14 residues. J gave up 8 bases and V 5 bases, and 9 bases lay outside the gene matches. Germline V CDR1 and CDR2: LGHNT, FRNRAP. The CDR3 DNA reads as TGTGCTAGTGGTCCTTCTAGCACAGGGGACACCATATATTTT. This sequence encodes CASGPSSTGDTIYF.